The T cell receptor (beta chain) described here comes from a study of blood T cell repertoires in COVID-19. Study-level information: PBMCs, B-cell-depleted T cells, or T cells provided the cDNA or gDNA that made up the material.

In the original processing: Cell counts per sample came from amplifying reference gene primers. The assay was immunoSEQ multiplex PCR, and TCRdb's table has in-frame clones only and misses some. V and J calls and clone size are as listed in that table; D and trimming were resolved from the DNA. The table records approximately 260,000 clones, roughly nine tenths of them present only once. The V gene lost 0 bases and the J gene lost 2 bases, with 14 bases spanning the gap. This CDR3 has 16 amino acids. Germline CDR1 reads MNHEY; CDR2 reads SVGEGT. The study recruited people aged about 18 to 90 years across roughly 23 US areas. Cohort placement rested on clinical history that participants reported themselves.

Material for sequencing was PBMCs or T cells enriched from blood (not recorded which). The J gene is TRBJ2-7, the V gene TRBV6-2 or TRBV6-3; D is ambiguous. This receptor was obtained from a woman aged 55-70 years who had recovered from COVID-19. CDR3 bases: TGTGCCAGCAGTTACTCGAAGTCGGTCGGAGCCTACGAGCAGTACTTC. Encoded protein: CASSYSKSVGAYEQYF.